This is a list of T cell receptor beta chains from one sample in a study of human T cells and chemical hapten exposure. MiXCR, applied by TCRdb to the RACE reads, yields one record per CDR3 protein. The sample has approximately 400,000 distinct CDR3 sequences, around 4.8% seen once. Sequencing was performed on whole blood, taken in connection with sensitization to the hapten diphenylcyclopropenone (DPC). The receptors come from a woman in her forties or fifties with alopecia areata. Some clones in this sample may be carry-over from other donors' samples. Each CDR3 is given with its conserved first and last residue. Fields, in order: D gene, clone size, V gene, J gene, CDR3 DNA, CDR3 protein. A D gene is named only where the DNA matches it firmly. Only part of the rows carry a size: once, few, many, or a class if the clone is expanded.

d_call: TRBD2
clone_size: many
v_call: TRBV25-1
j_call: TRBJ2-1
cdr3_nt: TGTGCCAGCAGTGGGCGACTAGCGGTGGCTGGGGGGGGTGAGCAGTTCTTC
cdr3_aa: CASSGRLAVAGGGEQFF

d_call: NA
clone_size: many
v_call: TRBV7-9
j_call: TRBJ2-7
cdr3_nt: TGTGCCAGCAGCTCCCACCCGACAGGGAGGTACGAGCAGTACTTC
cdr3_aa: CASSSHPTGRYEQYF

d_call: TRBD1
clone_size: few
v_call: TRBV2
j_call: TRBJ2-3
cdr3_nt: TGTGCCAGCAGTAGGGACAGGGCTGTGACAGATACGCAGTATTTT
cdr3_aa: CASSRDRAVTDTQYF

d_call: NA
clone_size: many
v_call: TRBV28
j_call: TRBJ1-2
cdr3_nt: TGTGCCAGCAGTTTATTGGCAGGAAACCGCTTTGGCTACACCTTC
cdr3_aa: CASSLLAGNRFGYTF

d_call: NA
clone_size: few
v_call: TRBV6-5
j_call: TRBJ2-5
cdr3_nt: TGTGCCAGCAGTGTTTTCGGGGGGACCCAGTACTTC
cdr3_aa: CASSVFGGTQYF

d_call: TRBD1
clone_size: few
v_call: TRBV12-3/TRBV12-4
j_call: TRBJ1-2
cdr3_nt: TGTGCCAGCAGCCACAGGGGCGGCTACACCTTC
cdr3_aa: CASSHRGGYTF

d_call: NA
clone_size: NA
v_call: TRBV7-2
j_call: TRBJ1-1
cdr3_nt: TGTGCCAGCAGCTTAGAAGTCGGCCCTTGGGCTTTCTTT
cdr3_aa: CASSLEVGPWAFF

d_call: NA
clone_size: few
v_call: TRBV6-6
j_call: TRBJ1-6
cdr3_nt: TGTGCCAGCAACCACCGAAGACAGGTTAATTCACCCCTCCACTTT
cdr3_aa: CASNHRRQVNSPLHF

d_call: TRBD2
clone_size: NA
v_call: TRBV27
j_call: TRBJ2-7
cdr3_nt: TGTGCCAGCCCTTCCGGGGGGGTCAACTCCGAGCAGTACTTC
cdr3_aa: CASPSGGVNSEQYF

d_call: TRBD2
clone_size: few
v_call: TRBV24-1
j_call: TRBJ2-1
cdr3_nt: TGTGCCACCGGCTTAAGCGGGGTCAATGAGCAGTTCTTC
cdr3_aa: CATGLSGVNEQFF

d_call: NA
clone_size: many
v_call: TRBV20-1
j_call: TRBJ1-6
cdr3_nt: TGCAGTGCTCGCGGGGGGGGGATCTCACCCCTCCACTTT
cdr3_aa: CSARGGGISPLHF

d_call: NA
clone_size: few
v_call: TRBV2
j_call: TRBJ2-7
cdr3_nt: TGTGCCAGCATGCAGGGATTCTACGAGCAGTACTTC
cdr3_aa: CASMQGFYEQYF

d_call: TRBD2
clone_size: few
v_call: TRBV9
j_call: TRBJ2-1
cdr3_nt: TGTGCCAGCAGCCCCCGGGGAGCGGGAGGGCCTGATGAGCAGTTCTTC
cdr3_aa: CASSPRGAGGPDEQFF

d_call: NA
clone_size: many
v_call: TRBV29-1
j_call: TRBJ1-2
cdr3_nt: TGCAGCGTTGAAGATAGTGAAGGGTCATACTATGGCTACACCTTC
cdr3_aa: CSVEDSEGSYYGYTF

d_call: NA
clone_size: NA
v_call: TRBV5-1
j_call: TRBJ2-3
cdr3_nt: TGCGCCAGCAGCTTGCACAGTCGAAGCACAGATACGCAGTATTTT
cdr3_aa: CASSLHSRSTDTQYF

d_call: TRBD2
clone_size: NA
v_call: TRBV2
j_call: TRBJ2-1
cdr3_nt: TGTGCCAGCAGTATGGCTAGCGGGGGGAATGAGCAGTTCTTC
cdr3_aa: CASSMASGGNEQFF

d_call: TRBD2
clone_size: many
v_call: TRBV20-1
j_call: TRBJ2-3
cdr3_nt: TGCAGTGCTAGCGCGACTAGCGGGAGAAGAGCTAGCACAGATACGCAGTATTTT
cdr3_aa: CSASATSGRRASTDTQYF

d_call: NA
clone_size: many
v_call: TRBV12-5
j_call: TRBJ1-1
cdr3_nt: TGTGCTAGTGGTTTGGAGGGTTGGACTGAAGCTTTCTTT
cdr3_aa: CASGLEGWTEAFF

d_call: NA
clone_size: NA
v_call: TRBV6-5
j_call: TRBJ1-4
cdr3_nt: TGTGCCAGCACGGGGGCGCGGGGTGAAAAACTGTTTTTT
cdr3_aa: CASTGARGEKLFF

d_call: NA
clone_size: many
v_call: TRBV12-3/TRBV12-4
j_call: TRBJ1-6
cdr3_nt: TGTGCCAGCCGCACAGGGATTTCACCCCTCCACTTT
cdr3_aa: CASRTGISPLHF

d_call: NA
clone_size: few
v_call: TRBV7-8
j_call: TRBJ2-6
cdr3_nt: TGTGCCAGCAGCTTAGACAACTCTGGGGCCAACGTCCTGACTTTC
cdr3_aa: CASSLDNSGANVLTF

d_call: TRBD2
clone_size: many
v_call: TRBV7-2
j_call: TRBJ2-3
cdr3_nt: TGTGCCAGCAGCCCAACGGCTAGCGGGGGTTATCCCACAGATACGCAGTATTTT
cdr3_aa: CASSPTASGGYPTDTQYF